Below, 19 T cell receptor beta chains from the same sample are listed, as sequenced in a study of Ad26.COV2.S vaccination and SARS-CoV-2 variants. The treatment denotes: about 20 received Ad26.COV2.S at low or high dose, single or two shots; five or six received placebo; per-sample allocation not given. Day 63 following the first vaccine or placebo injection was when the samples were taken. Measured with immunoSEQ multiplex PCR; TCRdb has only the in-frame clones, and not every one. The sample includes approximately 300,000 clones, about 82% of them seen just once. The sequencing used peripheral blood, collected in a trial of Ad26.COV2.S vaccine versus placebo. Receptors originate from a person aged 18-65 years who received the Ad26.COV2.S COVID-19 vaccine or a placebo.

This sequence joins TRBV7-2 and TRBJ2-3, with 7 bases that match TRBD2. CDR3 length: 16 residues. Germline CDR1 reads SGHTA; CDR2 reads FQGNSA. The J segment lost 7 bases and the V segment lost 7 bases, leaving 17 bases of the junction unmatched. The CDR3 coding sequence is TGTGCCAGCACCCATTCGACTAGCCCCTTTCCCAATACGCAGTATTTT. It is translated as CASTHSTSPFPNTQYF.

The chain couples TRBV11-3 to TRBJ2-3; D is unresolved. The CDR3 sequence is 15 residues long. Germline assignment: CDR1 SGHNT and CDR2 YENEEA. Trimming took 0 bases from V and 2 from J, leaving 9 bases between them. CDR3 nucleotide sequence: TGTGCCAGCAGCTTAGACGGCGGCCACACAGATACGCAGTATTTT. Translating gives CASSLDGGHTDTQYF.

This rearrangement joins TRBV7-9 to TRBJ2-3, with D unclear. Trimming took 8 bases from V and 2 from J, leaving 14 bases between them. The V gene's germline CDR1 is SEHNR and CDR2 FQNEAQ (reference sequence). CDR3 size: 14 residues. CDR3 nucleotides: TGTGCCAGCTTGACCGAAAGATACACAGATACGCAGTATTTT. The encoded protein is CASLTERYTDTQYF.

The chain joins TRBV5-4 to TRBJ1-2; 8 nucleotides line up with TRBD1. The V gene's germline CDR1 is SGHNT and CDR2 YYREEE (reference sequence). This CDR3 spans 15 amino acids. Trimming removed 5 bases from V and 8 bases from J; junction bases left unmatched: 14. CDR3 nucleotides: TGTGCCAGCAGGGCCGGACAGGGAGGGATGTTAGGCTACACCTTC. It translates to CASRAGQGGMLGYTF.

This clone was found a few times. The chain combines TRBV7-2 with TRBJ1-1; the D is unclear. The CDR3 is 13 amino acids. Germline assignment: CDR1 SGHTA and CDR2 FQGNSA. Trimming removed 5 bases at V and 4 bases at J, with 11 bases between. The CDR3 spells CASSPTRGTEAFF. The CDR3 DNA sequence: TGTGCCAGCAGCCCAACCCGCGGCACTGAAGCTTTCTTT. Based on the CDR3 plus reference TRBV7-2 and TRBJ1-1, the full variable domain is GAGVSQSPSNKVTEKGKDVELRCDPISGHTALYWYRQSLGQGLEFLIYFQGNSAPDKSGLPSDRFSAERTGGSVSTLTIQRTQQEDSAVYLCASSPTRGTEAFFGQGTRLTVV.

The CDR3 is CASSLANGDYYGYTF. The CDR3 DNA is TGTGCCAGCAGCTTAGCAAATGGGGATTACTATGGCTACACCTTC. The chain couples TRBV7-6 to TRBJ1-2; D gene ambiguous. This CDR3 is 15 amino acids long. V was cut by 0 bases and J by 3 bases, with 11 bases left in between. Germline V gene sequence: CDR1 SGHVS, CDR2 FNYEAQ.

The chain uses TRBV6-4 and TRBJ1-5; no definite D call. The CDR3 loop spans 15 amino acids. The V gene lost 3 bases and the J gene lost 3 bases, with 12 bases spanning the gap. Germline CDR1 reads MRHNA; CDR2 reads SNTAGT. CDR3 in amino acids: CASSDYRDFNQPQHF. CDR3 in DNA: TGTGCCAGCAGTGATTACCGGGATTTCAATCAGCCCCAGCATTTT.

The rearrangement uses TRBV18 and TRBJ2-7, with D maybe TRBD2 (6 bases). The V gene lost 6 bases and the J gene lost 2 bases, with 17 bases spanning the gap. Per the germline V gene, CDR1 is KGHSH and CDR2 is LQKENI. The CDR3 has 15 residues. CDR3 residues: CASSPPSEQTYEQYF. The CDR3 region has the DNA TGTGCCAGCTCCCCCCCTAGCGAGCAAACCTACGAGCAGTACTTC.

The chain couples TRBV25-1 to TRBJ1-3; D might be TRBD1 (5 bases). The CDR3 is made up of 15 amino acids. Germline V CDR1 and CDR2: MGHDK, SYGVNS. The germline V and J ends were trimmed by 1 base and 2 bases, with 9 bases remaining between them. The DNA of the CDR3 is TGTGCCAGCAGTGAATCGGGGGGGGCTGGAAACACCATATATTTT. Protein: CASSESGGAGNTIYF.

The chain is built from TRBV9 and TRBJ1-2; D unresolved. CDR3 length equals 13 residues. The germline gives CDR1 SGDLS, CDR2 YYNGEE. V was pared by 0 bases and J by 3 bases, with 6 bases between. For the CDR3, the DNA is TGTGCCAGCAGCGTAGCGGCAGACTATGGCTACACCTTC. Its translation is CASSVAADYGYTF.

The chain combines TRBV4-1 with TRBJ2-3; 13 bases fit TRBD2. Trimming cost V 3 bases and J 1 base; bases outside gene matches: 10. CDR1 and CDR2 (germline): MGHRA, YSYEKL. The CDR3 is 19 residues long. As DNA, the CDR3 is TGCGCCAGCAGCCAGTCAACTAGCGGGGGGGCAATAGGCACAGATACGCAGTATTTT. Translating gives CASSQSTSGGAIGTDTQYF.

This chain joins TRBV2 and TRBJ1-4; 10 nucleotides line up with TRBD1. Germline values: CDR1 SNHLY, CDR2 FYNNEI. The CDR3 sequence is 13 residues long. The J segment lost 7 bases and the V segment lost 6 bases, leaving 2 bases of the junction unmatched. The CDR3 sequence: CASRGQGSEKLFF. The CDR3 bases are TGTGCCAGCAGGGGACAGGGGAGTGAAAAACTGTTTTTT.

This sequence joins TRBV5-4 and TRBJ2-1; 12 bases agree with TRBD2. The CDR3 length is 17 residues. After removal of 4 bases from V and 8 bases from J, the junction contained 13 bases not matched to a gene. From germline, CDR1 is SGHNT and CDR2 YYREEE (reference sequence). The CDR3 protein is CASSGKLAGGPVDEQFF. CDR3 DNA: TGTGCCAGCAGCGGGAAACTAGCGGGGGGCCCGGTCGATGAGCAGTTCTTC.

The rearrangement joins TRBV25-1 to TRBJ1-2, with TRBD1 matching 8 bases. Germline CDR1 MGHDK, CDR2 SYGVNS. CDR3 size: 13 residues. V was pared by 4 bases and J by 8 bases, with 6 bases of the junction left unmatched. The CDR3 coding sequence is TGTGCCAGCAGTGGACAGGGGTCGGGCGGCTACACCTTC. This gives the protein CASSGQGSGGYTF.

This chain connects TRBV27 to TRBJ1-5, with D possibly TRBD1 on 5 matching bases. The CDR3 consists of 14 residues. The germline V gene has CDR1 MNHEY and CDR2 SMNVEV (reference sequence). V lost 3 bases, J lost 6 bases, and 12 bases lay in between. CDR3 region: CASSFAGLGQPQHF. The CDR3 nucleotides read TGTGCCAGCAGTTTTGCAGGGCTGGGTCAGCCCCAGCATTTT.

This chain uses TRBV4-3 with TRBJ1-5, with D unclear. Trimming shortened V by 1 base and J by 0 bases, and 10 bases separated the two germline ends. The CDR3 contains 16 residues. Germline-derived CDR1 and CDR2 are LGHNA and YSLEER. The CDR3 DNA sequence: TGCGCCAGCAGCCAAGGACTGACTTATAGCAATCAGCCCCAGCATTTT. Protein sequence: CASSQGLTYSNQPQHF.

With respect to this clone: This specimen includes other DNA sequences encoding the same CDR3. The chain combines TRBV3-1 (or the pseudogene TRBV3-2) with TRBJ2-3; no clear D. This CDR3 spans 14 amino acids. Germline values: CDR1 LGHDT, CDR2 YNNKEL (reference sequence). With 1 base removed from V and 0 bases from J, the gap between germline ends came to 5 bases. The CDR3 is CASSQGTSTDTQYF. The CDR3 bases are TGTGCCAGCAGCCAAGGGACGAGCACAGATACGCAGTATTTT.

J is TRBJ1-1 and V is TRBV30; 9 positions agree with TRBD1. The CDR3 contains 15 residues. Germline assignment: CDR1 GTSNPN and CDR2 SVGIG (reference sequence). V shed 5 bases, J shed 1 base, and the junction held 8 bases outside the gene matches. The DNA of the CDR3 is TGTGCCTGGGCCGGGACAGGGAGGGCGAACACTGAAGCTTTCTTT. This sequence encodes CAWAGTGRANTEAFF.

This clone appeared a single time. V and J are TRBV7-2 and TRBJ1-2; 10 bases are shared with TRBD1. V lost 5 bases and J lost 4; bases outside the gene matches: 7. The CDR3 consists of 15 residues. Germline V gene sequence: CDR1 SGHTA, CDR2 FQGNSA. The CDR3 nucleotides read TGTGCCAGCAGCGCTAGACAGGGGGCACTCTATGGCTACACCTTC. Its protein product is CASSARQGALYGYTF.